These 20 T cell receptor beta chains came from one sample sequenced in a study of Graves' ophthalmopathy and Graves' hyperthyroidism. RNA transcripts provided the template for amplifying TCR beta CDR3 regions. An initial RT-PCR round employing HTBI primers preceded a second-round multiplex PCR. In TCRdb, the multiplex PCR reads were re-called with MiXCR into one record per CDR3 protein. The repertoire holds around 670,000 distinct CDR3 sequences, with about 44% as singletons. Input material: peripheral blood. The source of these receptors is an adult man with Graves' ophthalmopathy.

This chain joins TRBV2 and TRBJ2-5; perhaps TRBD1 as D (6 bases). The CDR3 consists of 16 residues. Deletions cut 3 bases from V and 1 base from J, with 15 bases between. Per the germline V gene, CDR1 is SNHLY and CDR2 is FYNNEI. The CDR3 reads CASSDTGTVVQETQYF. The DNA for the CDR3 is TGTGCCAGCAGTGACACAGGGACGGTGGTCCAAGAGACCCAGTACTTC.

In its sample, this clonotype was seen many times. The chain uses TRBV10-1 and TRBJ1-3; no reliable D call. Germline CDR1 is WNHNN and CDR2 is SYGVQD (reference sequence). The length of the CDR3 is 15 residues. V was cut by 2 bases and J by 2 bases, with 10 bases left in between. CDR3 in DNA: TGCGCCAGCAGTGAGGACAATACGGCTGGAAACACCATATATTTT. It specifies CASSEDNTAGNTIYF.

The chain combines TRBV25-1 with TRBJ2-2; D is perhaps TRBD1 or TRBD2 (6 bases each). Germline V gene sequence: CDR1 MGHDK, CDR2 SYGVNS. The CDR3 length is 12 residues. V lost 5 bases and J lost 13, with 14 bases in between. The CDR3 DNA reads TGTGCCAGCAGTATACAGGGAGGCGGGCTGTTTTTT. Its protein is CASSIQGGGLFF. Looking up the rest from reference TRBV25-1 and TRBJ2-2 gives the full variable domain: EADIYQTPRYLVIGTGKKITLECSQTMGHDKMYWYQQDPGMELHLIHYSYGVNSTEKGDLSSESTVSRIRTEHFPLTLESARPSHTSQYLCASSIQGGGLFFGEGSRLTVL.

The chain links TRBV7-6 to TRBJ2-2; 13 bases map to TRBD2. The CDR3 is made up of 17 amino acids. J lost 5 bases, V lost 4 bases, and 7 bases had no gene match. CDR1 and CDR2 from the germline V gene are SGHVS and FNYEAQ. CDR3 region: CASSSTGLAGVTGELFF. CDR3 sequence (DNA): TGTGCCAGCAGCTCGACCGGACTAGCGGGAGTTACCGGGGAGCTGTTTTTT.

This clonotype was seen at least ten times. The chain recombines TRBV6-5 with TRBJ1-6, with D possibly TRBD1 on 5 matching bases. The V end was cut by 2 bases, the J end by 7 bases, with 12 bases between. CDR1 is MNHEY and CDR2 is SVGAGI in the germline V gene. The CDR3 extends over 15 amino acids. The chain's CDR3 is CASSYVWQGNSPLHF. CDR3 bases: TGTGCCAGCAGTTACGTGTGGCAGGGAAATTCACCCCTCCACTTT.

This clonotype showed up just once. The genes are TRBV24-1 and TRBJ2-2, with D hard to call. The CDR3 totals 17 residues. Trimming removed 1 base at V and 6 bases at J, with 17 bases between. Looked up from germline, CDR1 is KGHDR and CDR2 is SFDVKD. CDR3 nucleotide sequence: TGTGCCACCAGTGATTTTGGGCGAGAGGACCACGCCGGGGAGCTGTTTTTT. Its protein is CATSDFGREDHAGELFF.

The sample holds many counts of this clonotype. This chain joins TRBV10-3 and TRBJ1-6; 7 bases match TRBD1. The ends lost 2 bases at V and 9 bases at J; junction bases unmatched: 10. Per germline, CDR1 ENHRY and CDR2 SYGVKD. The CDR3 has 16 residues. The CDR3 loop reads CAISEEGASAGSPLHF. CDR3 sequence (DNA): TGTGCCATCAGTGAGGAGGGGGCCTCAGCTGGTTCACCCCTCCACTTT.

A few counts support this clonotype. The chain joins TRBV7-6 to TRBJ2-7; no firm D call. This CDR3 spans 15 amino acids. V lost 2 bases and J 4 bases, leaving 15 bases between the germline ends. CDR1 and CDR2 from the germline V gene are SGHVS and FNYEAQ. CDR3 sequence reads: CASSLRVGAVYEQYF. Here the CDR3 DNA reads TGTGCCAGCAGCTTAAGGGTGGGCGCGGTGTACGAGCAGTACTTC.

CDR3 nucleotide sequence: TGCGCCAGCAGCGCAACAGCCTTGTCCAGGGGGGCCGGTAAAGAGACCCAGTACTTC. It encodes CASSATALSRGAGKETQYF. This chain uses TRBV4-3 with TRBJ2-5; tentative D call: TRBD1 (7 bases). The germline V and J ends were trimmed by 5 bases and 3 bases, with 28 bases remaining between them. Germline V gene data show CDR1 as LGHNA and CDR2 as YSLEER. This CDR3 contains 19 residues.

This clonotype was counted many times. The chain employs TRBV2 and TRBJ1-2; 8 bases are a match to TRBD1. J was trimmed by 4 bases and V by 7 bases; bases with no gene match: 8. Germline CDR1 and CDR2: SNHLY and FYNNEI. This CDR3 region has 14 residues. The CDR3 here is CASIRTGKGYGYTF. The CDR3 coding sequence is TGTGCCAGCATTCGGACAGGGAAGGGCTATGGCTACACCTTC.

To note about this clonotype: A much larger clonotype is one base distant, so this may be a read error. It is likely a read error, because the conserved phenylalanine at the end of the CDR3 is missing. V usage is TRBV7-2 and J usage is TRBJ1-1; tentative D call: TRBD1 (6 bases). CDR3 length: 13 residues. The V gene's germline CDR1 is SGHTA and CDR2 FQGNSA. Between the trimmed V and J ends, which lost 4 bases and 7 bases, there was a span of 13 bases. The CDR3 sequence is CASSSLDRFEAFL. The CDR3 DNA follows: TGTGCCAGCAGCTCCCTGGACAGATTTGAAGCTTTCCTT.

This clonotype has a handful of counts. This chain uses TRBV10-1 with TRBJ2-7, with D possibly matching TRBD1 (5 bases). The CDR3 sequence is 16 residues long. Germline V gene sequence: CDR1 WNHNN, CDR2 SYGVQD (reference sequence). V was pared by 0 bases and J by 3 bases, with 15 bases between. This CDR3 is CASSESRSGQGYEQYF. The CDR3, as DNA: TGCGCCAGCAGTGAGTCTCGGAGTGGCCAGGGCTACGAGCAGTACTTC.

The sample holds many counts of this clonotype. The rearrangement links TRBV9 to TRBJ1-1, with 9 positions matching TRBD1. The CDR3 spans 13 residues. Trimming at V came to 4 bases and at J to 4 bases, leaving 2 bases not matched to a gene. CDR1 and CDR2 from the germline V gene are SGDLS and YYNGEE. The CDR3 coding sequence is TGTGCCAGCAGCTCGGGACAGGGCACTGAAGCTTTCTTT. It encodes CASSSGQGTEAFF.

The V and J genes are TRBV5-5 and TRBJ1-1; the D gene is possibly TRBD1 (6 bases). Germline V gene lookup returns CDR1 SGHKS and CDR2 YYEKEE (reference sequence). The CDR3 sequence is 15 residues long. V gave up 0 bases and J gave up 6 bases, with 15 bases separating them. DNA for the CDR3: TGTGCCAGCAGCTTGGTGGGGGCGAGGGGAGCTGAAGCTTTCTTT. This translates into CASSLVGARGAEAFF. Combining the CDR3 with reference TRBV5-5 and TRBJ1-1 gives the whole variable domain DAGVTQSPTHLIKTRGQQVTLRCSPISGHKSVSWYQQVLGQGPQFIFQYYEKEERGRGNFPDRFSARQFPNYSSELNVNALLLGDSALYLCASSLVGARGAEAFFGQGTRLTVV.

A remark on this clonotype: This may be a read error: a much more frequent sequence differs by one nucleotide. For the CDR3, the DNA is TGTGCCAGAGGAAACAGGGGAATAGTGTATGGCTACACCTTC. Translation gives CARGNRGIVYGYTF. The V and J genes are TRBV2 and TRBJ1-2, with 7 positions matching TRBD1. The CDR3 spans 14 residues. V shed 9 bases, J shed 5 bases, and the junction held 12 bases outside the gene matches. Germline CDR1 and CDR2: SNHLY and FYNNEI.

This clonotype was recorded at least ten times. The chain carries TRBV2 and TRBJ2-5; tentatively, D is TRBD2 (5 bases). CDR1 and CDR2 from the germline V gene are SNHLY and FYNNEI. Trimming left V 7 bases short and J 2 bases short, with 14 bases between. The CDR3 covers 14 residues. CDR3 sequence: CASMSRGGQETQYF. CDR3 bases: TGTGCCAGCATGTCACGCGGAGGTCAAGAGACCCAGTACTTC.

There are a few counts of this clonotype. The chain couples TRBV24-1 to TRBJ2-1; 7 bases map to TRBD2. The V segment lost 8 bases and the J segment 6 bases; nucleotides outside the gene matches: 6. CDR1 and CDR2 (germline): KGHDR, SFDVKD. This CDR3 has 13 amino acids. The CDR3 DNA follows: TGTGCCACCATCGGAGGGGAGGGCAATGAGCAGTTCTTC. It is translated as CATIGGEGNEQFF.

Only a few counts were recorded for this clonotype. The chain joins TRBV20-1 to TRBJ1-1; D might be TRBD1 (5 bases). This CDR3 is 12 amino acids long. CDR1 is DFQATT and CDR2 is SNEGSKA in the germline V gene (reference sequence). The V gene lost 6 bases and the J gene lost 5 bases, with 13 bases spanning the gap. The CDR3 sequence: CSAWTGLTEAFF. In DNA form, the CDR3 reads TGCAGTGCCTGGACGGGACTAACTGAAGCTTTCTTT.

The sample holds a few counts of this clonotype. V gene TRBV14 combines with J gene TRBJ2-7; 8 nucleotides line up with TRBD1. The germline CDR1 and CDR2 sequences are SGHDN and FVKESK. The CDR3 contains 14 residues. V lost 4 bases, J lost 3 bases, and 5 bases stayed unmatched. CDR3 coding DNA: TGTGCCAGCAGCCTTCCGGGACAGGACTACGAGCAGTACTTC. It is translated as CASSLPGQDYEQYF.

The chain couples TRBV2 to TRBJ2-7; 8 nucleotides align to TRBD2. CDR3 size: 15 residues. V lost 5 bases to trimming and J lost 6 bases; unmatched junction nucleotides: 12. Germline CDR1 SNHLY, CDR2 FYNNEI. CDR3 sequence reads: CASSLDGRAGGEQYF. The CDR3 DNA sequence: TGTGCCAGCAGTTTGGACGGGAGGGCCGGGGGCGAGCAGTACTTC.